Sequencing of this T cell receptor beta chain was carried out in a study of T cell repertoires in cytomegalovirus infection. Study observations and caveats: The response measured ex vivo was dominated by TCR beta clonotypes (HLA-C-restricted and CMV-specific).

The CDR3 is 13 amino acids. V was clipped by 5 bases and J by 3 bases, with 10 bases between them. The germline V gene has CDR1 LNHDA and CDR2 SQIVND (reference sequence). TCRdb ran MiXCR on the reads and lists one entry per CDR3 protein. The sample gives hundreds of thousands of distinct CDR3 sequences, around 35% of which show up once; about 17% is in the top ten. This clonotype was counted a single time. Its antigen is as yet unknown. The receptor's source is a human donor in good health (CMV status not recorded). Some clones in this sample may be carry-over from other donors' samples. Material: cultured PBMCs, obtained from culture after CMV antigen stimulation. The chain is built from TRBV19 and TRBJ2-5; D perhaps matches TRBD2 (6 bases). The CDR3 loop is CASSGTDKETQYF. CDR3 DNA sequence: TGTGCCAGTAGTGGGACTGACAAAGAGACCCAGTACTTC.